This T cell receptor (beta chain) is from a study of blood T cells in healthy people across ages. Study-level results: In long-lived donors, naive CD4+ cell counts and diversity exceeded those of aged donors. Leaving the PBMCs unsorted stopped any conclusive comparison of naive versus antigen-experienced cells.

This clonotype has only a few counts. Its cognate antigen is unknown. Trimming removed 2 bases from V and 4 bases from J, with 6 bases in between. The CDR3 has 13 residues. Germline CDR1 reads PRHDT; CDR2 reads FYEKMQ (reference sequence). A sample-barcoded 5' primer and a J-beta primer mix were used in a second PCR of about 7 to 11 cycles. Via MiXCR, TCRdb re-called the 5' RACE reads, giving one row per CDR3 protein. Of fewer than 900,000 distinct CDR3 sequences listed, roughly 47% are singletons. Sequenced material: blood. The rearrangement uses TRBV13 and TRBJ2-1; D not resolved. The TCR was taken from a woman aged 60-70 years in good health. The CDR3 sequence: CASSLRVYNEQFF. The CDR3 DNA is TGTGCCAGCAGCTTACGGGTATACAATGAGCAGTTCTTC.